This passage covers 17 T cell receptor beta chains from one sample sequenced in a study of blood T cell repertoires in COVID-19. The method was immunoSEQ multiplex PCR; TCRdb's version includes in-frame clones alone and lacks a portion of them. This sample has fewer than 300,000 clones, with about four fifths found just once. Sequenced: peripheral blood. Source of these receptors: a person between 65 and 80 years old with COVID-19, enrolled during active disease.

The CDR3: CATGQAYEQYF. CDR3 DNA sequence: TGTGCCACCGGACAAGCCTACGAGCAGTACTTC. The J gene is TRBJ2-7, the V gene TRBV19; a possible D gene is TRBD1 (5 bases). This CDR3 comprises 11 residues. Looked up from germline, CDR1 is LNHDA and CDR2 is SQIVND (reference sequence). Trimming left V 10 bases short and J 2 bases short, with 9 bases between.

The chain links TRBV5-1 to TRBJ2-2; tentatively, D is TRBD1 (6 bases). Germline assignment: CDR1 SGHRS and CDR2 YFSETQ. The CDR3 covers 16 residues. V was pared by 4 bases and J by 0 bases, with 13 bases between. The CDR3 DNA reads TGCGCCAGCAGCGTTACAGGGAACTCGAACACCGGGGAGCTGTTTTTT. This codes for CASSVTGNSNTGELFF.

In regard to this clone: A junction boundary mismatches the germline segment, possibly from a read error. The genes are TRBV3-1 (or the pseudogene TRBV3-2) and TRBJ2-4, with TRBD2 matching 13 bases. Germline assignment: CDR1 LGHDT and CDR2 YNNKEL (reference sequence). There are 16 residues in the CDR3. This CDR3 is CASSRTSGGARNIQYF. The CDR3 bases are TGTGCCAGCAGTCGTACTAGCGGGGGGGCCAGAAACATTCAGTACTTC.

The chain carries TRBV19 and TRBJ1-2; TRBD1 is a possible D gene (5 bases). With 5 bases removed from V and 0 bases from J, the gap between germline ends came to 10 bases. CDR3 size: 14 residues. Germline CDR1 is LNHDA and CDR2 is SQIVND (reference sequence). CDR3 coding DNA: TGTGCCAGTAGTGAAGACAGTTCTAACTATGGCTACACCTTC. It codes for CASSEDSSNYGYTF.

This clone was observed a single time. This chain joins TRBV30 and TRBJ1-2; D is undetermined. Germline V gene data show CDR1 as GTSNPN and CDR2 as SVGIG (reference sequence). V gave up 0 bases and J gave up 3 bases, with 8 bases separating them. The CDR3 is 13 residues long. Here the CDR3 DNA reads TGTGCCTGGAGTGTGGGTCGGGACTATGGCTACACCTTC. It is translated as CAWSVGRDYGYTF.

The J gene is TRBJ1-2, the V gene TRBV5-1; 7 positions agree with TRBD1. Trimming at V came to 0 bases and at J to 2 bases, leaving 7 bases not matched to a gene. The V gene's germline CDR1 is SGHRS and CDR2 YFSETQ. There are 16 residues in the CDR3. CDR3 in DNA: TGCGCCAGCAGCTTGGCCGGGGCAGGGGGAAACTATGGCTACACCTTC. Its protein product is CASSLAGAGGNYGYTF.

The CDR3 DNA is TGTGCCAGCAGCCCCGGGACAGTGCAAGAGACCCAGTACTTC. This gives the protein CASSPGTVQETQYF. The chain joins TRBV7-9 to TRBJ2-5; 7 bases fit TRBD1. The germline V gene encodes CDR1 SEHNR and CDR2 FQNEAQ (reference sequence). The CDR3 sequence is 14 residues long. The junction had 5 bases not matched to a gene; V was cut back by 5 bases and J by 2 bases. The full variable domain, with the rest looked up from reference TRBV7-9 and TRBJ2-5, is DTGVSQNPRHKITKRGQNVTFRCDPISEHNRLYWYRQTLGQGPEFLTYFQNEAQLEKSRLLSDRFSAERPKGSFSTLEIQRTEQGDSAMYLCASSPGTVQETQYFGPGTRLLVL.

This clone was seen a single time. The J gene is TRBJ1-3, the V gene TRBV28, with TRBD1 identical over 8 bases. Germline V gene lookup returns CDR1 MDHEN and CDR2 SYDVKM. Trimming removed 6 bases from V and 4 bases from J; junction bases left unmatched: 5. This CDR3 has 14 amino acids. The CDR3 loop is CASSKTGVGNTIYF. DNA of the CDR3: TGTGCCAGCAGCAAGACAGGGGTCGGAAACACCATATATTTT.

The chain combines TRBV9 with TRBJ1-3, with unresolved D. The CDR3 runs to 16 residues. Per germline, CDR1 SGDLS and CDR2 YYNGEE. V dropped 3 bases and J dropped 0 bases, with 13 bases sitting between them. In nucleotides, the CDR3 is TGTGCCAGCAGCGCACATTCAGGACTCTCTGGAAACACCATATATTTT. It is translated as CASSAHSGLSGNTIYF. The whole variable domain, remainder taken from reference TRBV9 and TRBJ1-3, is DSGVTQTPKHLITATGQRVTLRCSPRSGDLSVYWYQQSLDQGLQFLIQYYNGEERAKGNILERFSAQQFPDLHSELNLSSLELGDSALYFCASSAHSGLSGNTIYFGEGSWLTVV.

This rearrangement joins TRBV4-3 to TRBJ2-1, with 10 bases matching TRBD2. The V segment lost 0 bases and the J segment 7 bases; nucleotides outside the gene matches: 9. Germline lookup yields CDR1 LGHNA and CDR2 YSLEER. This CDR3 has 17 residues. The CDR3 is CASSQESAGGIINEQFF. CDR3 nucleotide sequence: TGCGCCAGCAGCCAAGAATCAGCGGGAGGGATCATAAATGAGCAGTTCTTC.

In this sample, this clone turned up a few times. The chain uses TRBV28 and TRBJ2-5; 7 bases line up with TRBD1. The junction had 8 bases not matched to a gene; V was cut back by 3 bases and J by 7 bases. The CDR3 spans 14 residues. Germline-derived CDR1 and CDR2 are MDHEN and SYDVKM. The CDR3: CASSFDRVMVTQYF. Here the CDR3 DNA reads TGTGCCAGCAGTTTCGACAGGGTAATGGTGACCCAGTACTTC. Together with reference TRBV28 and TRBJ2-5, the CDR3 gives the full variable domain: DVKVTQSSRYLVKRTGEKVFLECVQDMDHENMFWYRQDPGLGLRLIYFSYDVKMKEKGDIPEGYSVSREKKERFSLILESASTNQTSMYLCASSFDRVMVTQYFGPGTRLLVL.

This clone was recorded a few times. CDR3 in DNA: TGTGCCAGCAGCTCAACTCGATTTGAAGCTTTCTTT. Protein product: CASSSTRFEAFF. The chain uses TRBV28 and TRBJ1-1; D gene ambiguous. The V gene's germline CDR1 is MDHEN and CDR2 SYDVKM. The CDR3 is 12 residues long. V lost 6 bases and J 7 bases, leaving 12 bases between the germline ends. The variable domain in full, with the rest retrieved from reference TRBV28 and TRBJ1-1, is DVKVTQSSRYLVKRTGEKVFLECVQDMDHENMFWYRQDPGLGLRLIYFSYDVKMKEKGDIPEGYSVSREKKERFSLILESASTNQTSMYLCASSSTRFEAFFGQGTRLTVV.

The rearrangement links TRBV2 to TRBJ2-3, with 10 bases matching TRBD1. There are 15 residues in the CDR3. From germline, CDR1 is SNHLY and CDR2 FYNNEI. V lost 8 bases and J lost 1; bases outside the gene matches: 6. DNA of the CDR3: TGTGCCAGCGCAATCGGGACAGGGGGCACAGATACGCAGTATTTT. Translated: CASAIGTGGTDTQYF. Full variable domain (missing parts from reference TRBV2 and TRBJ2-3): EPEVTQTPSHQVTQMGQEVILRCVPISNHLYFYWYRQILGQKVEFLVSFYNNEISEKSEIFDDQFSVERPDGSNFTLKIRSTKLEDSAMYFCASAIGTGGTDTQYFGPGTRLTVL.

V is TRBV19 and J is TRBJ1-2, with D tentatively TRBD1 (6 bases). Per the germline V gene, CDR1 is LNHDA and CDR2 is SQIVND (reference sequence). This CDR3 contains 15 residues. Trimming took 5 bases from V and 0 from J, leaving 13 bases between them. This CDR3 reads CASSLLGTTNYGYTF. The DNA for the CDR3 is TGTGCCAGTAGTCTCCTTGGGACAACTAACTATGGCTACACCTTC.

The rearrangement links TRBV4-1 to TRBJ2-7; the D gene is possibly TRBD1 (5 bases). The CDR3 is 12 residues long. Germline CDR1 MGHRA, CDR2 YSYEKL. V was clipped by 2 bases and J by 5 bases, with 7 bases between them. CDR3 amino acids: CASSQQGDEQYF. CDR3 bases: TGCGCCAGCAGCCAACAGGGTGACGAGCAGTACTTC.

This clone appeared a single time. The gene calls are TRBV6-5 and TRBJ2-1; 8 bases fit TRBD2. With V trimmed by 5 bases and J by 6 bases, 6 bases remained unmatched. Germline lookup yields CDR1 MNHEY and CDR2 SVGAGI. The CDR3 has 14 amino acids. The CDR3 sequence is CASSSRGGANEQFF. The CDR3, as DNA: TGTGCCAGCAGTAGCCGGGGGGGAGCCAATGAGCAGTTCTTC.

This clone was seen a handful of times. The V gene is TRBV4-1, the J gene TRBJ1-6; 8 nucleotides match TRBD1. Looked up from germline, CDR1 is MGHRA and CDR2 is YSYEKL. V lost 1 base, J lost 6 bases, and 8 bases stayed unmatched. The CDR3 totals 17 residues. The DNA for the CDR3 is TGCGCCAGCAGCCAAGGAACAGGGGGTAACGCTAATTCACCCCTCCACTTT. It yields the protein CASSQGTGGNANSPLHF.